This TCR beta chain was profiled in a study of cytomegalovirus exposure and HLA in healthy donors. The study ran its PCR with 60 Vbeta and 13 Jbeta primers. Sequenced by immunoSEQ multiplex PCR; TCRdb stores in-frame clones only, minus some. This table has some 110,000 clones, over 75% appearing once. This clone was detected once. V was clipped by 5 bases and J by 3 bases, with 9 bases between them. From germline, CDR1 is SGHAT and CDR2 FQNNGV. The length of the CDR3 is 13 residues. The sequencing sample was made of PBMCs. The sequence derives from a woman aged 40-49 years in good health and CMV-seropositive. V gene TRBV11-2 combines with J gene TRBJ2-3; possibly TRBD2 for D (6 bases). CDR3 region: CASSTGTTDTQYF. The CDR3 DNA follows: TGTGCCAGCAGCACCGGGACTACAGATACGCAGTATTTT.